The present T cell receptor beta chain was sequenced within a study of cytomegalovirus exposure and HLA in healthy donors. Donors showed nominal health when sampled, although they likely had unrecorded immune exposures. Notes on the study in general: With DRB1 most and HLA-C fewest, TCR association rates differed between HLA loci in a later analysis. A missense variant in DCLRE1C was later tied to TCR beta V- and J-gene trimming.

Remarks on this clone: Its antigen is unidentified.

The primer mix had 60 Vbeta and 13 Jbeta primers. Profiling relied on immunoSEQ multiplex PCR, and the TCRdb table lists in-frame clones only, not all of them. The repertoire consists of approximately 150,000 clones, with over 60% occurring once and the leading ten covering roughly 0.9%. Germline CDR1 SQVTM, CDR2 ANQGSEA. Trimming took 5 bases from V and 3 from J; bases not matched to a gene: 9. CDR3 length equals 15 residues. Material: PBMCs. The receptor was isolated from a woman aged 55 to 70 in good health and CMV-seronegative. This sequence joins TRBV29-1 and TRBJ2-4; 8 nucleotides match TRBD2. The CDR3 DNA follows: TGCAGCGTTTCCGGGACTAGGGGCCTCAAAAACATTCAGTACTTC. This sequence encodes CSVSGTRGLKNIQYF.